The rows below give T cell receptor beta chains drawn from one sample of a study of OX40 agonist ivuxolimab in advanced cancers. The repertoire was sequenced with immunoSEQ multiplex PCR; TCRdb's copy has only in-frame clones and lacks some. Counted here are some 65,000 clones, 75% to 90% occurring once; the ten biggest clones make up about 4%. Material: CD4+ or CD8+ T cells sorted from blood, obtained in a trial of the OX40 agonist ivuxolimab. The receptor source for this set is an adult with an advanced solid tumor such as melanoma, head and neck, liver or kidney cancer. Each CDR3 is given with its conserved first and last residue. Each record gives: D gene, V gene, clone size, J gene, CDR3 DNA, CDR3 protein. D genes are given only for firm matches. Clone size appears in some rows only: once, few, many, or a class for an expanded clone.

-	TRBV7-6	-	TRBJ2-7	TGTGCCAGCAGCAACACCGGACAGTCTTACGAGCAGTACTTC	CASSNTGQSYEQYF
-	TRBV5-5	-	TRBJ2-1	TGTGCCAGCAGCCCCTTAAGCAATGAGCAGTTCTTC	CASSPLSNEQFF
TRBD1	TRBV14	-	TRBJ1-4	TGTGCCAGCAGCCAACGGACAGGCCAGATGTCTGAAAAACTGTTTTTT	CASSQRTGQMSEKLFF
-	TRBV5-6	-	TRBJ1-5	TGTGCCAGCAGCTTGGGGGGAGGGTCGATAGGTCAGCCCCAGCATTTT	CASSLGGGSIGQPQHF
-	TRBV7-3	once	TRBJ2-5	TGTGCCAGCGCCTCTAGCACCGGACGGCAAGAGACCCAGTACTTC	CASASSTGRQETQYF
-	TRBV12-5	-	TRBJ1-1	TGTGCTAGTGGCACTGGTCGACAGAACACTGAAGCTTTCTTT	CASGTGRQNTEAFF
-	TRBV5-6	-	TRBJ2-7	TGTGCCAGCAGCTTGGGGACCGGATATCAGGAGCAGTACTTC	CASSLGTGYQEQYF
TRBD2	TRBV11-2	-	TRBJ2-3	TGTGCCAGCAGCCCTCGGGGGGGCCCAGATACGCAGTATTTT	CASSPRGGPDTQYF
-	TRBV18	-	TRBJ2-5	TGTGCCAGCTCGTCCCAACAAGAGACCCAGTACTTC	CASSSQQETQYF
-	TRBV11-2	-	TRBJ2-7	TGTGCCAGCAGCTTAGAGGGAGCATGGCGTCGGAGGGCCTACGAGCAGTACTTC	CASSLEGAWRRRAYEQYF
-	TRBV7-2	-	TRBJ2-3	TGTGCCAGCAGCTCCTTTCAGGGGAAGGGGGATACGCAGTATTTT	CASSSFQGKGDTQYF
TRBD1	TRBV19	-	TRBJ1-4	TGTGCCAGTAGCCGGGACAGCCAACGGAGTGAAAAACTGTTTTTT	CASSRDSQRSEKLFF
-	TRBV28	few	TRBJ1-1	TGTGCCAGCAGTTTACTGTCCAGTTTGAACACTGAAGCTTTCTTT	CASSLLSSLNTEAFF
-	TRBV5-4	few	TRBJ1-1	TGTGCCAGCAGCTTAGCGGACGAGAACACTGAAGCTTTCTTT	CASSLADENTEAFF
-	TRBV14	-	TRBJ1-1	TGTGCCAGCAGCCATGACCCCCGGGTAAGCGCTGAAGCTTTCTTT	CASSHDPRVSAEAFF
TRBD2	TRBV28	-	TRBJ2-7	TGTGCCAGCAGTCTGGCGGGAGCCTACGAGCAGTACTTC	CASSLAGAYEQYF